The rows below give T cell receptor beta chains drawn from one sample of a study of blood T cell repertoires in COVID-19. The table came from immunoSEQ multiplex PCR; TCRdb's copy has only in-frame clones and leaves some out. Of about 110,000 clones in the sample, around 68% were seen once. The sequenced sample consisted of peripheral blood. All receptors derive from an older woman with acute or convalescent COVID-19. Each CDR3 is given with its conserved first and last residue. Each record gives: CDR3 protein, CDR3 DNA, D gene, V gene, J gene, clone size. The D gene is left open where the match is weak. Size is stated for part of the rows, as once, few or many counts, or as a class when the clone is expanded.

CDR3aa: CASSSQGGVNSPLHF
CDR3nt: TGTGCCAGCAGTTCCCAGGGGGGTGTCAATTCACCCCTCCACTTT
d_gene: TRBD1
v_gene: TRBV6-6
j_gene: TRBJ1-6
abundance: -

CDR3aa: CASSLETSGAKETQYF
CDR3nt: TGTGCCAGCAGCTTAGAGACTAGCGGGGCCAAAGAGACCCAGTACTTC
d_gene: TRBD2
v_gene: TRBV7-6
j_gene: TRBJ2-5
abundance: once

CDR3aa: CASIPLGPTGTEAFF
CDR3nt: TGTGCCAGCATACCCTTGGGTCCGACAGGCACTGAAGCTTTCTTT
d_gene: -
v_gene: TRBV6-5
j_gene: TRBJ1-1
abundance: -

CDR3aa: CASSQLGRGATNEKLFF
CDR3nt: TGTGCCAGCAGCCAATTAGGGAGGGGGGCAACTAATGAAAAACTGTTTTTT
d_gene: -
v_gene: TRBV27
j_gene: TRBJ1-4
abundance: -

CDR3aa: CASSTEKRTGMRYGYTF
CDR3nt: TGTGCCAGTAGTACCGAAAAACGGACCGGGATGAGGTATGGCTACACCTTC
d_gene: -
v_gene: TRBV19
j_gene: TRBJ1-2
abundance: once

CDR3aa: CASSGDPNTGELFF
CDR3nt: TGTGCCAGCAGCGGAGATCCGAACACCGGGGAGCTGTTTTTT
d_gene: -
v_gene: TRBV7-3
j_gene: TRBJ2-2
abundance: -

CDR3aa: CASSRDYSPAQTSTDTQYF
CDR3nt: TGTGCCAGCAGTAGGGACTATTCCCCAGCGCAAACTAGCACAGATACGCAGTATTTT
d_gene: TRBD2
v_gene: TRBV6-2/TRBV6-3
j_gene: TRBJ2-3
abundance: -

CDR3aa: CASSHRGQGQYNEQFF
CDR3nt: TGTGCCAGCAGCCATCGTGGACAGGGGCAATACAATGAGCAGTTCTTC
d_gene: TRBD1
v_gene: TRBV14
j_gene: TRBJ2-1
abundance: -

CDR3aa: CASSPDRGQPQHF
CDR3nt: TGTGCCAGCAGCCCGGACAGGGGTCAGCCCCAGCATTTT
d_gene: TRBD1
v_gene: TRBV7-8
j_gene: TRBJ1-5
abundance: -

CDR3aa: CAISEGLAYEQYF
CDR3nt: TGTGCCATCAGTGAGGGACTAGCCTACGAGCAGTACTTC
d_gene: TRBD2
v_gene: TRBV10-3
j_gene: TRBJ2-7
abundance: -

CDR3aa: CAIRDGESEKLFF
CDR3nt: TGTGCCATCAGGGACGGGGAGAGCGAAAAACTGTTTTTT
d_gene: -
v_gene: TRBV10-3
j_gene: TRBJ1-4
abundance: -

CDR3aa: CASSATNSYEQYF
CDR3nt: TGTGCCAGCAGTGCGACTAACTCCTACGAGCAGTACTTC
d_gene: -
v_gene: TRBV6-2/TRBV6-3
j_gene: TRBJ2-7
abundance: -

CDR3aa: CASSSGAGVTDTQYF
CDR3nt: TGCGCCAGCAGCTCGGGGGCGGGGGTCACAGATACGCAGTATTTT
d_gene: -
v_gene: TRBV5-1
j_gene: TRBJ2-3
abundance: -

CDR3aa: CAWSGYRGRRVNTEAFF
CDR3nt: TGTGCCTGGAGTGGTTACAGGGGGCGGCGGGTGAACACTGAAGCTTTCTTT
d_gene: TRBD1
v_gene: TRBV30
j_gene: TRBJ1-1
abundance: -

CDR3aa: CAVRGSGANVLTF
CDR3nt: TGTGCCGTCCGAGGCTCTGGGGCCAACGTCCTGACTTTC
d_gene: -
v_gene: TRBV10-3
j_gene: TRBJ2-6
abundance: -

CDR3aa: CASSSGGTAYNEQFF
CDR3nt: TGTGCCAGCAGCTCAGGGGGGACAGCCTACAATGAGCAGTTCTTC
d_gene: -
v_gene: TRBV7-6
j_gene: TRBJ2-1
abundance: -

CDR3aa: CASSFREPNYGYTF
CDR3nt: TGTGCCAGCAGCTTTAGGGAGCCCAACTATGGCTACACCTTC
d_gene: -
v_gene: TRBV5-8
j_gene: TRBJ1-2
abundance: -

CDR3aa: CASSKGQGRHHGNTIYF
CDR3nt: TGTGCCAGCAGCAAAGGGCAGGGGCGCCATCACGGAAACACCATATATTTT
d_gene: -
v_gene: TRBV21-1
j_gene: TRBJ1-3
abundance: -

CDR3aa: CASSLSSGTTPLHF
CDR3nt: TGTGCCAGCAGTTTGTCAAGCGGGACTACACCCCTCCACTTT
d_gene: -
v_gene: TRBV28
j_gene: TRBJ1-6
abundance: -

CDR3aa: CASSPEAGDANYGYTF
CDR3nt: TGTGCCAGCTCACCAGAGGCAGGGGATGCTAACTATGGCTACACCTTC
d_gene: -
v_gene: TRBV18
j_gene: TRBJ1-2
abundance: -

CDR3aa: CASSPAGRTSTDTQYF
CDR3nt: TGCGCCAGCAGCCCGGCGGGACGGACTAGCACAGATACGCAGTATTTT
d_gene: -
v_gene: TRBV5-1
j_gene: TRBJ2-3
abundance: -

CDR3aa: CASTSGGTDTQYF
CDR3nt: TGCGCCAGCACCAGCGGGGGCACAGATACGCAGTATTTT
d_gene: TRBD2
v_gene: TRBV10-1
j_gene: TRBJ2-3
abundance: -

CDR3aa: CASSQQFRVEAFF
CDR3nt: TGTGCCAGCAGCCAACAATTCAGGGTTGAGGCTTTCTTT
d_gene: -
v_gene: TRBV7-2
j_gene: TRBJ1-1
abundance: -

CDR3aa: CASRLQGTNTEAFF
CDR3nt: TGTGCCAGTAGATTACAGGGGACGAACACTGAAGCTTTCTTT
d_gene: TRBD1
v_gene: TRBV19
j_gene: TRBJ1-1
abundance: -

CDR3aa: CATRAGVNQPQHF
CDR3nt: TGTGCCACGCGGGCCGGAGTCAATCAGCCCCAGCATTTT
d_gene: -
v_gene: TRBV12-3/TRBV12-4
j_gene: TRBJ1-5
abundance: -

CDR3aa: CASSLRDTGNYYGYTF
CDR3nt: TGTGCCAGCAGCCTCCGGGACACGGGAAATTATTATGGCTACACCTTC
d_gene: -
v_gene: TRBV5-8
j_gene: TRBJ1-2
abundance: -

CDR3aa: CASSETATNEKLFF
CDR3nt: TGTGCCAGTAGTGAAACTGCAACTAATGAAAAACTGTTTTTT
d_gene: -
v_gene: TRBV19
j_gene: TRBJ1-4
abundance: -

CDR3aa: CASSIAGESYEQYF
CDR3nt: TGTGCCAGTAGTATAGCGGGGGAGTCCTACGAGCAGTACTTC
d_gene: -
v_gene: TRBV19
j_gene: TRBJ2-7
abundance: few

CDR3aa: CASSQRPGQGRYGQDTGELFF
CDR3nt: TGTGCCAGCAGCCAGAGGCCGGGACAGGGAAGATATGGTCAGGACACCGGGGAGCTGTTTTTT
d_gene: TRBD1
v_gene: TRBV7-8
j_gene: TRBJ2-2
abundance: -